The clone carrying this TCR beta chain is a singleton in its sample. This entry is derived from a study of blood T cell repertoires in COVID-19. Study as a whole: Acute-phase and convalescent COVID-19 samples originated in the United States, Italy and Spain.

This CDR3 comprises 15 residues. V lost 4 bases to trimming and J lost 2 bases, with 12 bases between them. Per the germline V gene, CDR1 is GTSNPN and CDR2 is SVGIG (reference sequence). Original handling: Reference gene primer amplification gave nucleated cell count estimates. Using immunoSEQ multiplex PCR, the repertoire was profiled, and TCRdb retains in-frame clones only, with some absent. V and J calls and clone size follow that table, whereas D and trimming were derived from the DNA. The sample lists under 300,000 clones, approximately 91% seen once, with 2% to 2.5% in the top ten. Individuals drawn from 20 to 30 US areas were roughly 18 to 100 years old. Cohort allocation depended upon clinical history that participants reported.

The TCR originated in a woman between 40 and 55 years old with acute COVID-19. This chain connects TRBV30 to TRBJ1-6; D perhaps matches TRBD1 (6 bases). The sample was PBMCs or T cells enriched from blood (not recorded which). This chain's CDR3 is CAWKGAGAYNSPLHF. The DNA of the CDR3 is TGTGCCTGGAAGGGAGCAGGGGCCTATAATTCACCCCTCCACTTT.